This T cell receptor beta chain was observed in a study of CD8 T cells in Susac syndrome. V was pared by 6 bases and J by 4 bases, with 24 bases between. CDR1 and CDR2 from the germline V gene are MGHDK and SYGVNS. The CDR3 totals 17 residues. With random hexamers, about 0.5 to 1 ug RNA was reverse transcribed. TCRdb ran MiXCR on the immunoSEQ multiplex PCR reads and lists one entry per CDR3 protein. Among approximately 230,000 distinct CDR3 sequences listed, over 85% were seen once. Sequencing of TCR beta was undertaken in CD8+ and CD4+ T cells derived from blood. The chain couples TRBV25-1 to TRBJ1-1; possible D gene TRBD1, 6 bases. Material for sequencing was CD4+ T cells from PBMCs. This clonotype was obtained from a human donor with multiple sclerosis. CDR3 DNA sequence: TGTGCCAGCAGGAGGGGTGGGGGCGCCGGAGGCGGCACTGAAGCTTTCTTT. This codes for CASRRGGGAGGGTEAFF.